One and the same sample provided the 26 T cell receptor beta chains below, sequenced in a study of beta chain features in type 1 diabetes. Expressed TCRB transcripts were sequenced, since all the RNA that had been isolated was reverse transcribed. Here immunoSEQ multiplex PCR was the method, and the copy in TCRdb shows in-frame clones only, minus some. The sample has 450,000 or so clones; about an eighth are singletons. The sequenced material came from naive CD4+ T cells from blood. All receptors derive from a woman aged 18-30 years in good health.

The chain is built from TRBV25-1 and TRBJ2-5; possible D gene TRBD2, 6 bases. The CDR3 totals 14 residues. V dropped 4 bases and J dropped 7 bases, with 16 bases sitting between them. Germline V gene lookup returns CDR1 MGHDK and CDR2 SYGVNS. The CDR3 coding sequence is TGTGCCAGCAGTGGGGGACTCACGAGGGGGACCCAGTACTTC. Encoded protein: CASSGGLTRGTQYF. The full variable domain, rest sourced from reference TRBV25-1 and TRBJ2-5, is EADIYQTPRYLVIGTGKKITLECSQTMGHDKMYWYQQDPGMELHLIHYSYGVNSTEKGDLSSESTVSRIRTEHFPLTLESARPSHTSQYLCASSGGLTRGTQYFGPGTRLLVL.

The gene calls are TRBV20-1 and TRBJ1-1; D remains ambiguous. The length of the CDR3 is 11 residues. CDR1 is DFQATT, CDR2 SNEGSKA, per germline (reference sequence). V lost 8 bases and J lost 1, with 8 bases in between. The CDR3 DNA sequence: TGCAGTTCGCGGAGGAACACTGAAGCTTTCTTT. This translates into CSSRRNTEAFF.

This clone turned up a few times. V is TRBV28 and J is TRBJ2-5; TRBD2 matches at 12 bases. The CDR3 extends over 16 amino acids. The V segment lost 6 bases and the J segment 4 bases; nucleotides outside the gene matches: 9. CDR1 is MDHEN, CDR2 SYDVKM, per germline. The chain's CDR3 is CASRASGGALGETQYF. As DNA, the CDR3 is TGTGCCAGCAGAGCTAGCGGGGGGGCACTTGGAGAGACCCAGTACTTC.

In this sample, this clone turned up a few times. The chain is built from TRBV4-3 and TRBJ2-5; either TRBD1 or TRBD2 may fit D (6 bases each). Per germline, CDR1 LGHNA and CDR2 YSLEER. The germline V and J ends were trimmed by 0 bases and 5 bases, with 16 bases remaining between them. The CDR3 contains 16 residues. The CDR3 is CASSQDRRGPWETQYF. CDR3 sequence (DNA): TGCGCCAGCAGCCAAGATCGCCGGGGGCCCTGGGAGACCCAGTACTTC.

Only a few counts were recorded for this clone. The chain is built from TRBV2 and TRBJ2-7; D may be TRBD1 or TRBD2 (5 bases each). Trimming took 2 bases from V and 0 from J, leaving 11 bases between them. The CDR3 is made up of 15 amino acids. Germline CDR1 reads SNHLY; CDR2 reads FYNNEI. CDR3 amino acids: CASSETGTRSYEQYV. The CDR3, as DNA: TGTGCCAGCAGTGAAACGGGGACCCGCTCCTACGAGCAGTACGTC.

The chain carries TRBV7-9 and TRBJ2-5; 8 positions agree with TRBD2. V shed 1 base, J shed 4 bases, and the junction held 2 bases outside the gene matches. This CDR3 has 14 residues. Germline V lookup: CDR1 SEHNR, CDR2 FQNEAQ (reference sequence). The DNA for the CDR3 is TGTGCCAGCAGCTTAGGGGCGGGAGGAGAGACCCAGTACTTC. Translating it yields CASSLGAGGETQYF.

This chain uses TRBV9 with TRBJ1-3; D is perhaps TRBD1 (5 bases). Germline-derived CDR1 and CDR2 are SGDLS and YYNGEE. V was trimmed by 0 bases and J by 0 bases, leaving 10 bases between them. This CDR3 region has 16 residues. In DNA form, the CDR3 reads TGTGCCAGCAGCGTAGACGGCAGGGTCTCTGGAAACACCATATATTTT. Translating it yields CASSVDGRVSGNTIYF.

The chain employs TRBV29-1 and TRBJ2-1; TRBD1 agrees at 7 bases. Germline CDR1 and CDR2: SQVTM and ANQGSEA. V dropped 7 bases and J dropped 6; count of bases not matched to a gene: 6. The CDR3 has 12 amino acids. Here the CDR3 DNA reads TGCAGCGCCAAGGGACAGCCCAATGAGCAGTTCTTC. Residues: CSAKGQPNEQFF.

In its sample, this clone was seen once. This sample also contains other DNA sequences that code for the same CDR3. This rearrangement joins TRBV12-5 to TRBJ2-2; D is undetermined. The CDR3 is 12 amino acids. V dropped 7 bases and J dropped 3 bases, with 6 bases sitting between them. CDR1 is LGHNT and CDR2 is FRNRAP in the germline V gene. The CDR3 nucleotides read TGTGCTAGTGCCCGGGACACCGGGGAGCTGTTTTTT. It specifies CASARDTGELFF.

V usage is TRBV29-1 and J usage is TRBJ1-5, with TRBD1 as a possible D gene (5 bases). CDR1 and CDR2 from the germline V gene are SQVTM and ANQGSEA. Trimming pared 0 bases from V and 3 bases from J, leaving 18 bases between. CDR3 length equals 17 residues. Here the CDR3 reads CSVEERDSGGNNQPQHF. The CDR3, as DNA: TGCAGCGTTGAAGAGAGAGACAGTGGGGGAAACAATCAGCCCCAGCATTTT.

For the CDR3, the DNA is TGTGCCAGCAGCAAAGGGGTACAGCCCCAGCATTTT. Its protein product is CASSKGVQPQHF. The rearrangement joins TRBV7-2 to TRBJ1-5; possibly TRBD1 for D (5 bases). The CDR3 has 12 residues. V was shortened by 5 bases and J by 7 bases, with 9 bases between the two germline ends. CDR1 and CDR2 (germline): SGHTA, FQGNSA.

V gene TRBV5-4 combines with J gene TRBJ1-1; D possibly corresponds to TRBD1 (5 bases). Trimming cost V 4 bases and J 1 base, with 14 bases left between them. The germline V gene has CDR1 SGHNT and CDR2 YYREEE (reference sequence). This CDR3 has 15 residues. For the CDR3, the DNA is TGTGCCAGCAGCCCCAAGGGCGGGACGAACACTGAAGCTTTCTTT. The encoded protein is CASSPKGGTNTEAFF.

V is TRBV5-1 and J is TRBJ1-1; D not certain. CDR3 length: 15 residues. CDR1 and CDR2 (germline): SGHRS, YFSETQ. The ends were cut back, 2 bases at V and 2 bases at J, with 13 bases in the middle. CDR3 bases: TGCGCCAGCAGCTTTGTCGGAGGTCTCAACACTGAAGCTTTCTTT. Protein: CASSFVGGLNTEAFF.

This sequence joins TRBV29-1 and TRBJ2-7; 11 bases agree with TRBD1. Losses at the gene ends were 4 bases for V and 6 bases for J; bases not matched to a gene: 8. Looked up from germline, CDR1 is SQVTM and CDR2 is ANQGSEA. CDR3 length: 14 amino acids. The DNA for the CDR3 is TGCAGCGTTGGGGCACGGACAGGGGGCTTCGAGCAGTACTTC. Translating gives CSVGARTGGFEQYF.

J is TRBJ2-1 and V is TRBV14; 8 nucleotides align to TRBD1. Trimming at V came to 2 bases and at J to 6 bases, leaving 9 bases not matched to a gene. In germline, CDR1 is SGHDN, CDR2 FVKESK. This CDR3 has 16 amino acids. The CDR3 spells CASSQRSGTGANEQFF. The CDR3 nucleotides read TGTGCCAGCAGCCAAAGATCGGGGACAGGCGCCAATGAGCAGTTCTTC.

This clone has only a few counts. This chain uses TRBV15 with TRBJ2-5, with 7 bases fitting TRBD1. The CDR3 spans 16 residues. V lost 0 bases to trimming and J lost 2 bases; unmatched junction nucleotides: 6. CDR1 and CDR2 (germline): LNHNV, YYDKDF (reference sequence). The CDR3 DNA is TGTGCCACCAGCAGAGAGATGACAGGGATTCAAGAGACCCAGTACTTC. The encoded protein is CATSREMTGIQETQYF.

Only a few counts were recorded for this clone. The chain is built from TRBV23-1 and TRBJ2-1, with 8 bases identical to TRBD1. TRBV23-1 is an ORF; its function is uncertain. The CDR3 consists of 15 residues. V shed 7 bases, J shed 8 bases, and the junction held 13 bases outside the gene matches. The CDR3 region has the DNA TGCGCCAGCAACACCCGGGACAGGCTATGTGATGAGCAGTTCTTC. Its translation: CASNTRDRLCDEQFF.

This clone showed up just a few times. CDR3 nucleotides: TGTGCCAGCAGCTCCGCGGGGATGACCTACGAGCAGTACTTC. Its protein is CASSSAGMTYEQYF. The chain couples TRBV7-9 to TRBJ2-7; perhaps TRBD2 as D (6 bases). With 4 bases removed from V and 2 bases from J, the gap between germline ends came to 12 bases. The CDR3 spans 14 residues. CDR1 is SEHNR and CDR2 is FQNEAQ in the germline V gene (reference sequence).

DNA of the CDR3: TGTGCCAGCAGCTTAGGGAGGACTAGCGGAGTCTACAATGAGCAGTTCTTC. This sequence encodes CASSLGRTSGVYNEQFF. V and J are TRBV7-8 and TRBJ2-1, with 10 bases lining up with TRBD2. CDR1 and CDR2 from the germline V gene are SGHVS and FQNEAQ. This CDR3 is built from 17 residues. V trimming: 1 base; J trimming: 3 bases; junction bases outside the gene matches: 6.

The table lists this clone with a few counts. Written as DNA, the CDR3 is TGTGCCAGCAGCTTAGTTTCGGTAGTAGGACTACAAAACATTCAGTACTTC. This sequence encodes CASSLVSVVGLQNIQYF. The chain has TRBV7-2 and TRBJ2-4; maybe TRBD2 (6 bases). Germline CDR1 is SGHTA and CDR2 is FQGNSA. Deletions cut 1 base from V and 5 bases from J, with 18 bases between. The CDR3 sequence is 17 residues long.

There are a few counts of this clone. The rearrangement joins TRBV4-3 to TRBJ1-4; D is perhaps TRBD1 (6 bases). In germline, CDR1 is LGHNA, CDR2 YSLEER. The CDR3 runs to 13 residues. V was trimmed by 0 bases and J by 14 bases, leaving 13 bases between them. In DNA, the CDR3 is TGCGCCAGCAGCCAAGAGGGGGGCAGCTCTCTGTTTTTT. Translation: CASSQEGGSSLFF.

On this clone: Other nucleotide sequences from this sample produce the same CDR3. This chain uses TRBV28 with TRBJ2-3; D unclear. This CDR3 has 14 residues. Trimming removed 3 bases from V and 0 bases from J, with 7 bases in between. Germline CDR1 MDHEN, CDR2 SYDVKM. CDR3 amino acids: CASSLGASTDTQYF. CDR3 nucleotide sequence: TGTGCCAGCAGTTTGGGTGCAAGCACAGATACGCAGTATTTT.

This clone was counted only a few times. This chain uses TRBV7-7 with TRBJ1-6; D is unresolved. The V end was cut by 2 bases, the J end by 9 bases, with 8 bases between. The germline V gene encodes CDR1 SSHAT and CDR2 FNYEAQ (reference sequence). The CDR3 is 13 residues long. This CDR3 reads CASSLWFGSPLHF. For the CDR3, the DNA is TGTGCCAGCAGCTTATGGTTTGGTTCACCCCTCCACTTT. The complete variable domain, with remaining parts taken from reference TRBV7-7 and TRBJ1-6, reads GAGVSQSPRYKVTKRGQDVTLRCDPISSHATLYWYQQALGQGPEFLTYFNYEAQPDKSGLPSDRFSAERPEGSISTLTIQRTEQRDSAMYRCASSLWFGSPLHFGNGTRLTVT.

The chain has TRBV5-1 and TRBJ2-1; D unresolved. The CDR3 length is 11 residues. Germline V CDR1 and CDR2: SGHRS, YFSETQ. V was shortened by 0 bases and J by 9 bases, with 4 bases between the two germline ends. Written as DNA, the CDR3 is TGCGCCAGCAGCTTGGGCGTTGAGCAGTTCTTC. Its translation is CASSLGVEQFF.

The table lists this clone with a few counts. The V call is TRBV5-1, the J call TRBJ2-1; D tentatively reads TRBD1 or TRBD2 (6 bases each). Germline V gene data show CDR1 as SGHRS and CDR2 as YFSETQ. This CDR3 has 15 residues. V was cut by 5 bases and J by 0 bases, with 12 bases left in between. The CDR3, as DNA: TGCGCCAGCAGACGGGGGCTGAGCTCCTACAATGAGCAGTTCTTC. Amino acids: CASRRGLSSYNEQFF.

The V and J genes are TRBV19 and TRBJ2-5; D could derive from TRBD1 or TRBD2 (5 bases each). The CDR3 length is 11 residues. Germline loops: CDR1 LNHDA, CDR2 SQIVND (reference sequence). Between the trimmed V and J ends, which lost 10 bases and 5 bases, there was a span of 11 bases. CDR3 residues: CATRDRETQYF. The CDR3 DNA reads TGTGCCACGAGGGACCGGGAGACCCAGTACTTC. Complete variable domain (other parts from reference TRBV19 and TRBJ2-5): DGGITQSPKYLFRKEGQNVTLSCEQNLNHDAMYWYRQDPGQGLRLIYYSQIVNDFQKGDIAEGYSVSREKKESFPLTVTSAQKNPTAFYLCATRDRETQYFGPGTRLLVL.